The sequence of this T cell receptor (beta chain) was determined in a study of blood T cell repertoires in COVID-19. The germline V gene has CDR1 KGHSY and CDR2 FQNENV. V was clipped by 5 bases and J by 4 bases; unmatched bases: 7. The CDR3 has 16 residues. Using immunoSEQ multiplex PCR, the repertoire was profiled, and TCRdb retains in-frame clones only, with some absent. The sample includes around 170,000 clones, 83% seen only once; the top ten take about 1.6%. The genes are TRBV16 and TRBJ1-4, with 10 bases identical to TRBD1. The origin of this receptor is a human donor in a cohort sampled during active COVID-19. The sample was peripheral blood. The CDR3 sequence is CASSYRQGAYNEKLFF. CDR3 nucleotide sequence: TGTGCCAGCAGCTACCGACAGGGGGCATATAATGAAAAACTGTTTTTT.